This T cell receptor (beta chain) was obtained from a study of immune evolution from preneoplasia to lung adenocarcinoma (dated by TCRdb to 2020 to 2023). Describing the broader study: The study combined immune gene expression, TCR sequencing and multiplex immunofluorescence to profile immune contexture across lung adenocarcinoma precursors and invasive adenocarcinoma. The immune data were integrated with whole exome sequencing and methylation data from the same cohort of nodules. A total of around 58 patients with pulmonary nodules who underwent surgical resection were included in the overall cohort. According to the study, 105 samples went through TCR sequencing. Resected precursor lesions (AAH, AIS, MIA) and invasive adenocarcinomas were each compared against paired morphologically normal lung tissue. Sample size was determined by specimen availability and not by a prior power calculation. The TCR sequencing data were obtained from around 51 patients. POLYSOLVER was used to infer class I HLA alleles from exome data, and LOHHLA was used to detect allele-specific HLA loss.

Resection was performed on patients in Japan or China between the mid-2010s and the late 2010s. Two lung cancer pathologists independently confirmed the histologic diagnosis of each case on H&E slides. DNA was isolated from FFPE tissue using the AllPrep DNA/RNA FFPE Kit. Using the immunoSEQ hsTCRbeta Kit, TCR beta CDR3 regions were sequenced from DNA. The authors processed their data as follows. The ImmunoSEQ Analyzer was used to analyse the TCR sequencing data. T cell clonality was defined as 1 minus Pielou's evenness, as computed on productive rearrangements. The inverse Simpson index, applied to productive templates, was used to measure T cell diversity. T cell density was defined as TCR beta template counts normalized to usable DNA, with usable DNA estimated by amplifying and sequencing housekeeping genes. Two-sided Kruskal-Wallis tests were used to compare TCR metrics between histologic stages. As stored in TCRdb, this immuneACCESS dataset retains in-frame rearrangements with V and J assigned. A fraction of the clones does not appear; measured against another copy, unresolved V genes explain less than half of the discrepancy, and the remainder lacks a known reason. That table is the source of V, J and clone size, and D and trimming were worked out from the DNA. This sample gives around 2,700 clones in total; 83% of them show up just once. The top ten clonotypes cover less than 9.5% of the sample.

Results the study describes overall, beyond this receptor: Clonality was highest in normal lung, while later-stage lesions appeared to show lower clonality but higher T cell density and diversity. Findings were based on association rather than direct causation; larger cohorts with long-term follow-up and longitudinal biopsies were deemed needed. All patients were from Japan and China, so applicability to Western populations was uncertain. Normal lung had the highest top T cell clone frequencies, and these frequencies appeared to fall progressively from AAH through AIS, MIA and invasive adenocarcinoma.

Turning to this clone: Its antigen is unknown. Per-nucleotide qualities are absent, and no much larger clonotype sits a single base away.

The source material was FFPE adjacent normal lung tissue. This TCR derives from an older person with lung adenocarcinoma.

The CDR3: CASSRAGKNTEAFF. The DNA sequence reads TGTGCCAGCAGCCGGGCAGGGAAGAACACTGAAGCTTTCTTT. Recombination connected TRBV25-1 to TRBJ1-1, with a tentative D gene TRBD1 over 5 matching bases. Relative to germline, V is 6 bases shorter and J is 1 base shorter, with 12 bases between their ends. From the cysteine up to the phenylalanine, the CDR3 has a length of 14 residues. Of the read, only the CDR3 DNA is kept; its 42 bases are in frame from base 1. CDR1 MGHDK and CDR2 SYGVNS are derived from the germline V gene.